These 32 T cell receptor beta chains originate from one sample sequenced in a study of cytomegalovirus exposure and HLA in healthy donors. The PCR ran on 60 Vbeta and 13 Jbeta primers. Profiled with immunoSEQ multiplex PCR; TCRdb holds only in-frame clones, not every one. The repertoire holds approximately 160,000 clones, with around 70% as singletons. Sequenced material: PBMCs. These TCRs come from a man aged 18 to 30 in good health and CMV-seropositive.

The chain combines TRBV9 with TRBJ1-2; D is possibly TRBD1 (5 bases). CDR3 length equals 15 residues. Germline V CDR1 and CDR2: SGDLS, YYNGEE. V was shortened by 3 bases and J by 4 bases, with 16 bases between the two germline ends. CDR3 in DNA: TGTGCCAGCAGCGGGCCAGGGTATAGGCGCTATGGCTACACCTTC. Translating it yields CASSGPGYRRYGYTF.

A remark on this clone: A read error may account for a junction end that differs from germline. The CDR3 DNA reads as TGTGTCAGCAGTGGACAGGCGGACACAGATACGCAGTATTTT. Protein: CVSSGQADTDTQYF. The chain joins TRBV25-1 to TRBJ2-3; TRBD1 agrees at 7 bases. Per germline, CDR1 MGHDK and CDR2 SYGVNS. This CDR3 has 14 residues. Complete variable domain (other parts from reference TRBV25-1 and TRBJ2-3): EADIYQTPRYLVIGTGKKITLECSQTMGHDKMYWYQQDPGMELHLIHYSYGVNSTEKGDLSSESTVSRIRTEHFPLTLESARPSHTSQYLCVSSGQADTDTQYFGPGTRLTVL.

The gene calls are TRBV25-1 and TRBJ1-4; D is unresolved. V was cut by 6 bases and J by 8 bases, with 16 bases left in between. Germline-derived CDR1 and CDR2 are MGHDK and SYGVNS. This CDR3 has 14 residues. CDR3 coding DNA: TGTGCCAGCAGCGACGGCCTCGAGGGCGAAAAACTGTTTTTT. Its translation: CASSDGLEGEKLFF.

The V call is TRBV28, the J call TRBJ2-5, with D possibly TRBD2 on 5 matching bases. CDR1 and CDR2 from the germline V gene are MDHEN and SYDVKM. The CDR3 consists of 15 residues. V shed 3 bases and J shed 10 bases, with 21 bases lying between them. The CDR3 DNA reads as TGTGCCAGCAGTTTTGAAGCAGGCGGACCCGGGGACCAGTACTTC. Translating gives CASSFEAGGPGDQYF.

This rearrangement joins TRBV14 to TRBJ1-2, with a weak D call TRBD1 (5 bases). CDR1 SGHDN and CDR2 FVKESK come from the germline V gene. CDR3 size: 17 residues. V lost 0 bases and J 8 bases, leaving 22 bases between the germline ends. The CDR3 region is CASSQEGVGFERKGYTF. The DNA for the CDR3 is TGTGCCAGCAGCCAAGAAGGGGTCGGGTTCGAGAGGAAAGGCTACACCTTC.

The V and J genes are TRBV4-2 and TRBJ2-1; 7 bases match TRBD2. Germline loops: CDR1 LGHNA, CDR2 YNFKEQ. CDR3 length: 17 residues. V lost 0 bases, J lost 2 bases, and 7 bases stayed unmatched. CDR3 DNA: TGTGCCAGCAGCCAAGATCTGGGTGGGAGGGCCTACAATGAGCAGTTCTTC. It yields the protein CASSQDLGGRAYNEQFF.

V is TRBV9 and J is TRBJ2-3; TRBD2 matches at 7 bases. Germline V lookup: CDR1 SGDLS, CDR2 YYNGEE. CDR3 size: 17 residues. J was trimmed by 6 bases and V by 0 bases; bases with no gene match: 13. Here the CDR3 reads CASSVGVGGGWLDTQYF. The CDR3 DNA follows: TGTGCCAGCAGCGTAGGAGTAGGCGGGGGTTGGTTGGATACGCAGTATTTT.

The chain recombines TRBV5-5 with TRBJ1-1; no clear D gene. V was clipped by 0 bases and J by 4 bases, with 13 bases between them. There are 15 residues in the CDR3. Per germline, CDR1 SGHKS and CDR2 YYEKEE (reference sequence). CDR3: CASSLGGIVATEAFF. CDR3 sequence (DNA): TGTGCCAGCAGCTTGGGCGGAATTGTTGCCACTGAAGCTTTCTTT.

The chain combines TRBV19 with TRBJ2-5; a weak D match, TRBD2 (5 bases). Germline V gene sequence: CDR1 LNHDA, CDR2 SQIVND (reference sequence). The CDR3 covers 14 residues. The germline V and J ends were trimmed by 5 bases and 0 bases, with 10 bases remaining between them. CDR3 amino acids: CASSRLAYQETQYF. For the CDR3, the DNA is TGTGCCAGTAGTCGCTTAGCGTACCAAGAGACCCAGTACTTC.

This clone showed up just once. The chain recombines TRBV25-1 with TRBJ2-1, with D possibly being TRBD2 (7 bases). The CDR3 has 16 amino acids. Germline assignment: CDR1 MGHDK and CDR2 SYGVNS. Trimming cost V 1 base and J 5 bases, with 15 bases left between them. The CDR3 protein is CASSELGGGQNNEQFF. CDR3 in DNA: TGTGCCAGCAGTGAATTAGGGGGGGGCCAAAACAATGAGCAGTTCTTC.

This clone has a handful of counts. V gene TRBV2 combines with J gene TRBJ1-1; D not certain. Germline loops: CDR1 SNHLY, CDR2 FYNNEI. V lost 6 bases, J lost 1 base, and 6 bases lay in between. This CDR3 has 12 residues. For the CDR3, the DNA is TGTGCCAGCAGCCCCTGGAACACTGAAGCTTTCTTT. Encoded protein: CASSPWNTEAFF.

As to this clone: The junction departs from the called germline gene at one end, perhaps through a read error. The chain uses TRBV6-5 and TRBJ1-5, with no clear D. Germline V gene data show CDR1 as MNHEY and CDR2 as SVGAGI. The CDR3 has 15 residues. This chain's CDR3 is CASSSLAPSDQPQHF. In nucleotides, the CDR3 is TGTGCCAGCAGTTCGTTGGCCCCTAGCGATCAGCCCCAGCATTTT.

The chain has TRBV2 and TRBJ2-3, with 10 bases fitting TRBD1. This CDR3 has 15 amino acids. Germline trimming cut 6 bases from V and 1 base from J; bases unmatched to any gene: 4. The germline CDR1 and CDR2 sequences are SNHLY and FYNNEI. The CDR3 bases are TGTGCCAGCAGGGCCGGGACAGGGGGCACAGATACGCAGTATTTT. This sequence encodes CASRAGTGGTDTQYF.

This clone was seen more than once but under ten times. This chain connects TRBV6-1 to TRBJ1-3; D remains unclear. Germline V CDR1 and CDR2: MNHNS, SASEGT. The CDR3 sequence is 12 residues long. The DNA for the CDR3 is TGTGCGTCAGAGGCCTCTGGAAACACCATATATTTT. It encodes CASEASGNTIYF.

The rearrangement links TRBV6-1 to TRBJ2-5, with 10 nucleotides matching TRBD2. Germline values: CDR1 MNHNS, CDR2 SASEGT. The ends lost 11 bases at V and 7 bases at J; junction bases unmatched: 16. This CDR3 comprises 15 residues. In DNA form, the CDR3 reads TGTGCCGGCCGAGAAACTAGCGGGGTCCCGGGGACCCAGTACTTC. It translates to CAGRETSGVPGTQYF.

This clone showed up just once. The chain uses TRBV10-1 and TRBJ2-1, with a weak D call TRBD1 (6 bases). The V gene lost 6 bases and the J gene lost 4 bases, with 16 bases spanning the gap. Germline V gene lookup returns CDR1 WNHNN and CDR2 SYGVQD (reference sequence). The CDR3 runs to 15 residues. DNA for the CDR3: TGCGCCAGCAGCGAAAGGACAGTAATTTACAATGAGCAGTTCTTC. Translated: CASSERTVIYNEQFF.

The CDR3 nucleotides read TGTGCCAGCAGTTACCGGGAAATAGATGATAACTATGGCTACACCTTC. As protein: CASSYREIDDNYGYTF. This chain joins TRBV6-6 and TRBJ1-2; D not resolved. Germline CDR1 MNHNY, CDR2 SVGAGI (reference sequence). The CDR3 is 16 residues long. Trimming pared 2 bases from V and 1 base from J, leaving 14 bases between.

This clone was detected once. The rearrangement links TRBV27 to TRBJ2-3; D not resolved. The CDR3 covers 13 residues. Trimming took 0 bases from V and 3 from J, leaving 4 bases between them. Per the germline V gene, CDR1 is MNHEY and CDR2 is SMNVEV (reference sequence). Here the CDR3 reads CASSLSSTDTQYF. The CDR3 DNA is TGTGCCAGCAGTTTATCCTCGACAGATACGCAGTATTTT.

The chain employs TRBV6-5 and TRBJ1-3; D call uncertain. V gave up 7 bases and J gave up 0 bases, with 10 bases separating them. CDR3 length: 14 residues. Germline lookup yields CDR1 MNHEY and CDR2 SVGAGI. The CDR3 loop reads CASMRQYSGNTIYF. CDR3 sequence (DNA): TGTGCCAGCATGCGGCAGTACTCTGGAAACACCATATATTTT.

V gene TRBV29-1 combines with J gene TRBJ2-1, with D tentatively TRBD1 (6 bases). The V end lost 5 bases, the J end lost 0 bases, and 8 bases lay between the germline ends. Germline assignment: CDR1 SQVTM and CDR2 ANQGSEA. The CDR3 is made up of 13 amino acids. CDR3 nucleotide sequence: TGCAGCGTTCGACAGGTCTCCTACAATGAGCAGTTCTTC. Its protein product is CSVRQVSYNEQFF.

The V call is TRBV19, the J call TRBJ2-1; perhaps TRBD2 as D (5 bases). The CDR3 is 13 residues long. Trimming shortened V by 3 bases and J by 9 bases, and 12 bases separated the two germline ends. Germline lookup yields CDR1 LNHDA and CDR2 SQIVND (reference sequence). Written as DNA, the CDR3 is TGTGCCAGTAGTATTCCGGAGGTCGGTGAGCAGTTCTTC. It yields the protein CASSIPEVGEQFF.

The chain carries TRBV25-1 and TRBJ1-2; TRBD1 matches 10 bases. The CDR3 length is 14 residues. Germline CDR1 is MGHDK and CDR2 is SYGVNS. Unmatched junction bases numbered 8, after V lost 7 bases and J lost 6 bases. The CDR3 protein is CASTSDRGIDGYTF. In DNA form, the CDR3 reads TGTGCCAGCACTTCGGACAGGGGGATTGATGGCTACACCTTC.

On this clone itself: Different DNA sequences within this sample yield the same CDR3. The rearrangement links TRBV14 to TRBJ2-3, with D uncertain. The CDR3 is 11 residues long. Germline loops: CDR1 SGHDN, CDR2 FVKESK. V shed 1 base and J shed 6 bases, with 2 bases lying between them. CDR3 sequence reads: CASSQADTQYF. The DNA for the CDR3 is TGTGCCAGCAGCCAAGCTGATACGCAGTATTTT.

The V and J genes are TRBV7-9 and TRBJ2-1; 8 positions match TRBD1. V lost 5 bases, J lost 2 bases, and 8 bases stayed unmatched. The CDR3 is made up of 16 amino acids. Germline CDR1 and CDR2: SEHNR and FQNEAQ (reference sequence). DNA of the CDR3: TGTGCCAGCAGCCCTGACAGGGGTTTGGCCTACAATGAGCAGTTCTTC. The encoded protein is CASSPDRGLAYNEQFF.

This clone has just a few counts. Other DNA sequences in this specimen translate into the identical CDR3. This sequence joins TRBV20-1 and TRBJ1-1, with 7 positions matching TRBD1. Germline CDR1 reads DFQATT; CDR2 reads SNEGSKA (reference sequence). V lost 4 bases and J lost 4; bases outside the gene matches: 0. This CDR3 has 11 residues. Here the CDR3 reads CSATGGTEAFF. In DNA form, the CDR3 reads TGCAGTGCTACAGGGGGCACTGAAGCTTTCTTT.

V and J are TRBV10-1 and TRBJ2-1; TRBD1 aligns across 7 bases. Unmatched junction bases numbered 2, after V lost 6 bases and J lost 3 bases. The CDR3 runs to 13 residues. Germline lookup yields CDR1 WNHNN and CDR2 SYGVQD (reference sequence). CDR3 nucleotides: TGCGCCAGCAGCCGGGACAGCTACAATGAGCAGTTCTTC. Amino acid sequence: CASSRDSYNEQFF.

This sequence joins TRBV7-2 and TRBJ1-4; 8 bases map to TRBD1. Trimming cost V 2 bases and J 6 bases; bases outside gene matches: 2. This CDR3 spans 14 amino acids. Germline V lookup: CDR1 SGHTA, CDR2 FQGNSA. The CDR3 is CASSLSGQDEKLFF. In DNA form, the CDR3 reads TGTGCCAGCAGCTTATCGGGACAGGATGAAAAACTGTTTTTT.

The chain combines TRBV14 with TRBJ1-4, with 8 bases lining up with TRBD1. Germline-derived CDR1 and CDR2 are SGHDN and FVKESK. This CDR3 is 15 amino acids long. With 3 bases clipped from V and 7 bases from J, the junction kept 7 bases outside the gene matches. The CDR3 loop is CASSQLAGGSEKLFF. CDR3 nucleotides: TGTGCCAGCAGCCAGTTGGCAGGGGGCAGTGAAAAACTGTTTTTT. Together with reference TRBV14 and TRBJ1-4, the CDR3 gives the full variable domain: EAGVTQFPSHSVIEKGQTVTLRCDPISGHDNLYWYRRVMGKEIKFLLHFVKESKQDESGMPNNRFLAERTGGTYSTLKVQPAELEDSGVYFCASSQLAGGSEKLFFGSGTQLSVL.

The genes are TRBV7-9 and TRBJ2-5; 9 nucleotides agree with TRBD2. CDR1 is SEHNR and CDR2 is FQNEAQ in the germline V gene (reference sequence). The CDR3 has 14 residues. Trimming took 3 bases from V and 5 from J; bases not matched to a gene: 4. The CDR3 reads CASSFRTSEETQYF. The DNA of the CDR3 is TGTGCCAGCAGCTTTAGGACTAGCGAGGAGACCCAGTACTTC.

V and J are TRBV27 and TRBJ2-1; D is perhaps TRBD1 (5 bases). The germline V gene has CDR1 MNHEY and CDR2 SMNVEV (reference sequence). Between the trimmed V and J ends, which lost 2 bases and 0 bases, there was a span of 5 bases. The CDR3 sequence is 14 residues long. CDR3 amino acids: CASSLTGSYNEQFF. In DNA form, the CDR3 reads TGTGCCAGCAGTTTAACAGGCTCCTACAATGAGCAGTTCTTC.

This rearrangement joins TRBV7-9 to TRBJ2-5; TRBD2 matches at 7 bases. J lost 2 bases, V lost 4 bases, and 4 bases had no gene match. The CDR3 length is 14 residues. CDR1 SEHNR and CDR2 FQNEAQ come from the germline V gene (reference sequence). CDR3 region: CASSSTGGQETQYF. The CDR3 bases are TGTGCCAGCAGCTCCACCGGGGGGCAAGAGACCCAGTACTTC.

The V call is TRBV10-3, the J call TRBJ1-2; possible D gene TRBD1, 5 bases. Trimming took 4 bases from V and 6 from J, leaving 12 bases between them. Per germline, CDR1 ENHRY and CDR2 SYGVKD. This CDR3 has 13 residues. This CDR3 is CAISVRVEDGYTF. The CDR3 DNA reads TGTGCCATCAGTGTCAGGGTCGAAGATGGCTACACCTTC.